The clone carrying this T cell receptor (beta chain) was found many times. The antigen remains unidentified. The ends lost 5 bases at V and 6 bases at J; junction bases unmatched: 3. The CDR3 consists of 13 residues. Germline V CDR1 and CDR2: SNHLY, FYNNEI. This sample stems from a study of T cells in Graves' hyperthyroidism and ophthalmopathy. Study results and caveats: From stable hyperthyroidism, ophthalmopathy was set apart by a 13 V-J model.

Criteria for exclusion of patients were uncontrolled infection, other autoimmune disease, pregnancy or lactation. Authors of the study amplified TCR beta CDR3 regions from RNA transcripts. HTBI primers were employed in a first-round RT-PCR of the TCR CDR3. TCRdb fed the multiplex PCR reads into MiXCR, producing one record per CDR3 protein. The data hold around 370,000 distinct CDR3 sequences, with under 20% observed a single time. The clonotype comes from a man aged 18-30 years with Graves' ophthalmopathy. This chain joins TRBV2 and TRBJ2-2; 7 nucleotides agree with TRBD2. The sequenced sample was blood. CDR3 in amino acids: CASSTGGAGELFF. For the CDR3, the DNA is TGTGCCAGCAGTACGGGGGGAGCCGGGGAGCTGTTTTTT.